Below, 16 T cell receptor beta chains from the same sample are listed, as sequenced in a study of blood T cells in healthy people across ages. Sample-barcoded 5' priming and a J-beta primer mix drove a second PCR of 7 to 11 cycles. Each CDR3 protein gets one entry after TCRdb re-called the 5' RACE reads with MiXCR. The sample yields some 1.5 million distinct CDR3 sequences, 28% seen once. Source material: blood. The receptors shown here come from a woman aged 25 to 45 in good health.

This clonotype was found many times. The chain links TRBV29-1 to TRBJ2-7; D possibly matches TRBD1 or TRBD2 (5 bases each). This CDR3 comprises 16 residues. Trimming cost V 3 bases and J 2 bases, with 20 bases left between them. Germline values: CDR1 SQVTM, CDR2 ANQGSEA. CDR3 sequence reads: CSVDGGSLTGTYEQYF. For the CDR3, the DNA is TGCAGCGTTGATGGGGGTTCGTTAACGGGAACCTACGAGCAGTACTTC.

Points on this clonotype: Since the CDR3 does not end with the conserved phenylalanine or tryptophan, this likely comes from a read error. The rearrangement uses TRBV29-1 and TRBJ2-1; TRBD2 agrees at 8 bases. Germline V gene data show CDR1 as SQVTM and CDR2 as ANQGSEA. The CDR3 has 12 amino acids. CDR3 in amino acids: CGSLAENNEQFY. The DNA of the CDR3 is TGCGGCTCACTAGCGGAAAACAATGAGCAGTTCTAC.

The chain employs TRBV12-3 or TRBV12-4 and TRBJ1-3; 7 bases fit TRBD1. The CDR3 loop spans 16 amino acids. The V segment lost 6 bases and the J segment 2 bases; nucleotides outside the gene matches: 10. The CDR3 sequence: CASSRHRQGAGNTIYF. The CDR3 DNA reads as TGTGCCAGCAGCCGACATCGGCAGGGGGCTGGAAACACCATATATTTT.

At least ten counts were recorded for this clonotype. The CDR3 DNA sequence: TGTGCCAGCAGCAATACAGGGGACGGCTCTGGGGCCAACGTCCTGACTTTC. It encodes CASSNTGDGSGANVLTF. V is TRBV5-5 and J is TRBJ2-6, with 7 positions matching TRBD1. The CDR3 has 17 residues. V trimming: 4 bases; J trimming: 0 bases; junction bases outside the gene matches: 7. Germline lookup yields CDR1 SGHKS and CDR2 YYEKEE (reference sequence).

This chain uses TRBV5-5 with TRBJ1-3; no clear D. The germline V gene has CDR1 SGHKS and CDR2 YYEKEE (reference sequence). This CDR3 has 19 amino acids. V was shortened by 0 bases and J by 4 bases, with 23 bases between the two germline ends. The CDR3 loop is CASSLGPNIPLKAGNTIYF. Written as DNA, the CDR3 is TGTGCCAGCAGCTTGGGGCCTAATATCCCCCTCAAGGCGGGAAACACCATATATTTT.

This clonotype has a handful of counts. J is TRBJ2-7 and V is TRBV29-1; tentative D call: TRBD1 (6 bases). Per germline, CDR1 SQVTM and CDR2 ANQGSEA. Trimming cost V 1 base and J 2 bases, with 15 bases left between them. The CDR3 spans 15 residues. The CDR3 nucleotides read TGCAGCGTTGAAGTTCCACAGGGTCCCCCCTACGAGCAGTACTTC. Its protein product is CSVEVPQGPPYEQYF.

This clonotype was seen a handful of times. The chain's CDR3 is CASSQARSGANEQFF. CDR3 in DNA: TGCGCCAGCAGCCAAGCGAGAAGCGGGGCCAATGAGCAGTTCTTC. The V gene is TRBV4-1, the J gene TRBJ2-1, with 7 bases identical to TRBD2. The CDR3 runs 15 residues. Germline trimming cut 1 base from V and 6 bases from J; bases unmatched to any gene: 6. Germline V gene lookup returns CDR1 MGHRA and CDR2 YSYEKL.

This clonotype was detected only a few times. The junction departs from germline at one end; a sequencing error may be responsible. The chain links TRBV27 to TRBJ2-1; no clear D gene. CDR1 is MNHEY and CDR2 is SMNVEV in the germline V gene (reference sequence). CDR3 length: 13 amino acids. CDR3 sequence (DNA): TGTGCCAGCAGTTTAATCCCCTACAATGGGCAGTTCTTC. Translation: CASSLIPYNGQFF.

There are many counts of this clonotype. In DNA, the CDR3 is TGTGCCAGCAGCCAAGATGGAGGGTCCTACAATGAGCAGTTCTTC. Residues: CASSQDGGSYNEQFF. The chain couples TRBV3-1 to TRBJ2-1, with a possible D match to TRBD2 (6 bases). V was cut by 0 bases and J by 1 base, with 7 bases left in between. This CDR3 is built from 15 residues. Germline CDR1 is LGHDT and CDR2 is YNNKEL (reference sequence).

V and J are TRBV5-5 and TRBJ2-5, with TRBD1 matching 9 bases. With 1 base clipped from V and 2 bases from J, the junction kept 15 bases outside the gene matches. Germline-derived CDR1 and CDR2 are SGHKS and YYEKEE (reference sequence). CDR3 length: 19 residues. The CDR3 sequence is CASSLTGGSTRGLQETQYF. The CDR3 nucleotides are TGTGCCAGCAGCTTGACAGGGGGCAGTACGAGGGGTCTTCAAGAGACCCAGTACTTC.

The chain uses TRBV20-1 and TRBJ2-7, with 11 bases that match TRBD2. J lost 2 bases, V lost 6 bases, and 9 bases had no gene match. This CDR3 region has 15 residues. CDR1 is DFQATT, CDR2 SNEGSKA, per germline (reference sequence). Here the CDR3 reads CSAAGSGREPYEQYF. The CDR3 region has the DNA TGCAGTGCCGCAGGTAGCGGGAGGGAACCCTACGAGCAGTACTTC.

This clonotype was recorded many times. The chain couples TRBV10-3 to TRBJ2-7, with D unresolved. CDR1 and CDR2 (germline): ENHRY, SYGVKD. The V end lost 1 base, the J end lost 2 bases, and 12 bases lay between the germline ends. The CDR3 has 15 amino acids. In DNA form, the CDR3 reads TGTGCCATCAGTGAGTTTGTAGGTAATACCTACGAGCAGTACTTC. As protein: CAISEFVGNTYEQYF.

The count of this clonotype is one. The germline gene is not matched at one end of the junction; a read error may be the cause. CDR3 residues: CASNQVSAGGGDTQYF. The CDR3 nucleotides are TGCGCCAGCAACCAAGTTTCAGCGGGGGGAGGAGATACGCAGTATTTT. The chain joins TRBV4-1 to TRBJ2-3, with 9 bases identical to TRBD2. The length of the CDR3 is 16 residues. From germline, CDR1 is MGHRA and CDR2 YSYEKL.

V is TRBV7-9 and J is TRBJ2-3; tentative D call: TRBD2 (6 bases). V was pared by 0 bases and J by 2 bases, with 12 bases between. This CDR3 spans 16 amino acids. Germline V gives CDR1 SEHNR, CDR2 FQNEAQ (reference sequence). The CDR3 protein is CASSLAGSGFTDTQYF. The CDR3 coding sequence is TGTGCCAGCAGCTTAGCGGGGAGCGGGTTCACAGATACGCAGTATTTT.

There are a few counts of this clonotype. The chain couples TRBV7-2 to TRBJ2-5; 13 bases match TRBD2. This CDR3 is 15 amino acids long. The junction had 5 bases not matched to a gene; V was cut back by 5 bases and J by 5 bases. The germline V gene has CDR1 SGHTA and CDR2 FQGNSA. CDR3 DNA sequence: TGTGCCAGCAGCGGGACTAGCGGGAAGCGCGAGACCCAGTACTTC. Its protein is CASSGTSGKRETQYF.

The rearrangement joins TRBV7-9 to TRBJ1-2, with a tentative D call TRBD1 (5 bases). CDR3 length: 15 residues. Trimming took 5 bases from V and 0 from J, leaving 13 bases between them. Germline CDR1 reads SEHNR; CDR2 reads FQNEAQ (reference sequence). The chain's CDR3 is CASSPAGQTNYGYTF. The CDR3 DNA reads as TGTGCCAGCAGCCCGGCAGGGCAAACTAACTATGGCTACACCTTC.